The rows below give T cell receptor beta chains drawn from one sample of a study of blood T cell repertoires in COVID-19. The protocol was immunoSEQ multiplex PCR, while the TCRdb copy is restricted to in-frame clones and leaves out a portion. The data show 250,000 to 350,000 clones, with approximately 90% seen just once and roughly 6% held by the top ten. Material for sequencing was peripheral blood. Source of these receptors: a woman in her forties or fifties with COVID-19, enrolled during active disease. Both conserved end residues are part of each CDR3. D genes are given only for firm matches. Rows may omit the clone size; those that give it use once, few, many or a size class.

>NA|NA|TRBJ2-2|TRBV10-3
TGTGCCATCAGTGACGCAGGGGACACCGGGGAGCTGTTTTTT
CAISDAGDTGELFF
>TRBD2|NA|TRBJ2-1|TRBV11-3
TGTGCCAGCAGCTTAGTTGGCCTAGCGGCCTACAATGAGCAGTTCTTC
CASSLVGLAAYNEQFF
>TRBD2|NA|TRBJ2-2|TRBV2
TGTGCCAGCAGATATAGCGGGACGAACACCGGGGAGCTGTTTTTT
CASRYSGTNTGELFF
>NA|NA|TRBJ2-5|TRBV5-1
TGCGCCAGCAGCTTGGGGCCGAGGGTGAACCAAGAGACCCAGTACTTC
CASSLGPRVNQETQYF
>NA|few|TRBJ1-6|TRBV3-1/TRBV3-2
TGTGCCAGCAGCCTACGACAGGACCATTCACCCCTCCACTTT
CASSLRQDHSPLHF
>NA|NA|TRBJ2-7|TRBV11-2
TGTGCCAGCAGCTTAGATCCAGGGCACGAGCAGTACTTC
CASSLDPGHEQYF
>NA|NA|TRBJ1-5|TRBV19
TGTGCCAGTAGTATGGGGGGCGCGGGAGGTCAGCCCCAGCATTTT
CASSMGGAGGQPQHF
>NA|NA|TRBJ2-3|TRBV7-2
TGTGCCAGCAGCTTGGGTAGCGGCGATACGCAGTATTTT
CASSLGSGDTQYF
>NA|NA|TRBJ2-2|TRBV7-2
TGTGCCACGCGGGACAGGAACACCGGGGAGCTGTTTTTT
CATRDRNTGELFF
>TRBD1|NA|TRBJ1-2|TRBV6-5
TGTGCCAGCAGGATGGACAGGGGCTATGGCTACACCTTC
CASRMDRGYGYTF
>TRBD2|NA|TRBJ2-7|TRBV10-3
TGTGCCATCAGCTCAGGACTAGCGGGGTTCTACGAGCAGTACTTC
CAISSGLAGFYEQYF
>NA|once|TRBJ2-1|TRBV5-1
TGCGCCAGCCGGAGGGGCTTCTCCTACAATGAGCAGTTCTTC
CASRRGFSYNEQFF
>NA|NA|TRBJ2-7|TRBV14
TGTGCCAGCAGCCAAGATCTGGCTAGCCCCGAGCAGTACTTC
CASSQDLASPEQYF
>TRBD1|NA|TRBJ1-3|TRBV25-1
TGTGCCAGCAGTGAAGGGACAGGATACTCTGGAAACACCATATATTTT
CASSEGTGYSGNTIYF
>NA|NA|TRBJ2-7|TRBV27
TGTGCCAGCAGGGCCCTAACAGGGATGTCCTACGAGCAGTACTTC
CASRALTGMSYEQYF
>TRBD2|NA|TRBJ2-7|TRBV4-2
TGTGCCAGCAGCCAGGGGGGTCTTCGGGGGGACGAGCAGTACTTC
CASSQGGLRGDEQYF
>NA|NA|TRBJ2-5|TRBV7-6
TGTGCCAGCAGCTTGATGGCCCAAGAGACCCAGTACTTC
CASSLMAQETQYF
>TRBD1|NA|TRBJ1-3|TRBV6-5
TGTGCCAGCAGTTACTCACAACAGGGGCCTGGAAACACCATATATTTT
CASSYSQQGPGNTIYF
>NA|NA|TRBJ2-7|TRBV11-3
TGTGCCAGCAGCTTAGAAGGCGGGATCACCTACGAGCAGTACTTC
CASSLEGGITYEQYF
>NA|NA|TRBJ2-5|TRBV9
TGTGCCAGCAGCGTAGCAATTCGAGGCGGGACCCAGTACTTC
CASSVAIRGGTQYF
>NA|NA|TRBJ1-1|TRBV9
TGTGCCAGCAGCGCAACCTACAGGGAAGGGAGAGCTTTCTTT
CASSATYREGRAFF
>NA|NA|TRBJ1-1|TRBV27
TGTGCCACTGCCCTCAGTGCCAGCACCGAGGTTTTCTTT
CATALSASTEVFF
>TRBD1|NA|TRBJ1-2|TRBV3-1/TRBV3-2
TGTGCCAGCAGCCAAAGCACGATTGGGACAGGGGGCTACACCTTC
CASSQSTIGTGGYTF
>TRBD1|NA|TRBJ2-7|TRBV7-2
TGTGCCAGCAGCGTGAAGGGGGCAGGGCAGCAGTACTTC
CASSVKGAGQQYF
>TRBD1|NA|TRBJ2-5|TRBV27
TGTGCCAGCAGGACGGACAGGACCCCCCGAGGGGCCCAGTACTTC
CASRTDRTPRGAQYF
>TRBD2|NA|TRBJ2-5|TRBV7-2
TGTGCCAGCAGCTCGGGACTAGCGGGAAGGAAGACCCAGTACTTC
CASSSGLAGRKTQYF
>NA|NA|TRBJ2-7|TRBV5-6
TGTGCCAGCAGCCCACCTAAGGGGACATTATTGAAGCAGTACTTC
CASSPPKGTLLKQYF
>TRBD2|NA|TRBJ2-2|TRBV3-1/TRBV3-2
TGTGCCAGCAGCAGCGGGAGAAGAGAAACCGGGGAGCTGTTTTTT
CASSSGRRETGELFF
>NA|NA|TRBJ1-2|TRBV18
TGTGCCAGCTCACCTATGGACTTGAGTTTGCGGTATGGCTACACCTTC
CASSPMDLSLRYGYTF
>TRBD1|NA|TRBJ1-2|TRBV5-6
TGTGCCAGCAGCCGGACAGGGGGCAGCTATGGCTACACCTTC
CASSRTGGSYGYTF
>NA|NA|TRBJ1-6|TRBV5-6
TGTGCCAGCAGCTTGAGGACAGTCACTTCACCCCTCCACTTT
CASSLRTVTSPLHF
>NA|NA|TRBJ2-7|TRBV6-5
TGTGCCAGCGGCACCTTACTAGCTCGACCCCACGAGCAGTACTTC
CASGTLLARPHEQYF
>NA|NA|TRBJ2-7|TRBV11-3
TGTGCCAGCAGCCCTAGGGGCGGGGGGACAGCGTCCTACGAGCAGTACTTC
CASSPRGGGTASYEQYF
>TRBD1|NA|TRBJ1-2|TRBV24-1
TGTGCCACCAGTGAAACCGGGACAGGCGACTATGGCTACACCTTC
CATSETGTGDYGYTF
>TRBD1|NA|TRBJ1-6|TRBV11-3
TGTGCCAGCAGCAGGGGACAGACCAATAATTCACCCCTCCACTTT
CASSRGQTNNSPLHF
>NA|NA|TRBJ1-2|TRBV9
TGTGCCAGCAGCGTAGAGGGGACACTTCCCTATGGCTACACCTTC
CASSVEGTLPYGYTF
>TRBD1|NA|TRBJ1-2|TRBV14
TGTGCCAGCAGCCATGACCCCGGGACAGGGTTGGTGGGCTATGGCTACACCTTC
CASSHDPGTGLVGYGYTF
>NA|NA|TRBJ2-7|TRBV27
TGTGCCAGCAGTTTCCTTGGCGGGAAGGGCTACGAGCAGTACTTC
CASSFLGGKGYEQYF
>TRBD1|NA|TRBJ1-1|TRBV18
TGTGCCAGCTCAGGCCAGGCGGACAGGGGATCTGAAGCTTTCTTT
CASSGQADRGSEAFF
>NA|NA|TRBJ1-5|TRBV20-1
TGCAGTGCTAGTTCGACAGCCGATCAGCCCCAGCATTTT
CSASSTADQPQHF
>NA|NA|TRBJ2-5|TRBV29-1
TGCAGCGTTGATAACAGCCAGACCCAGTACTTC
CSVDNSQTQYF
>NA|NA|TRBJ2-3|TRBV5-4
TGTGCCAGCAGCCATCCCCCTAGCGCAGATACGCAGTATTTT
CASSHPPSADTQYF
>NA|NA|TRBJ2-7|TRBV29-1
TGCAGCGTGGCCCCTAGGGGCGTATCCTACGAGCAGTACTTC
CSVAPRGVSYEQYF
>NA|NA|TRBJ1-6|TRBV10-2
TGCGCCAGCAGAGAGACCGACTCAGCTAATTCACCCCTCCACTTT
CASRETDSANSPLHF
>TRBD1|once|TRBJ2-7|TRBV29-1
TGCAGCGTTGTGGACAGGGTCGCCTACGAGCAGTACTTC
CSVVDRVAYEQYF
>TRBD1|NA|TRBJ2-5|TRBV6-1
TGTGCCAGCAGTGACCCCGGTCACAGGGGGCAAGAGACCCAGTACTTC
CASSDPGHRGQETQYF
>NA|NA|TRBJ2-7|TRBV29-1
TGCAGCGTTCTAGCGATTACCTACGAGCAGTACTTC
CSVLAITYEQYF
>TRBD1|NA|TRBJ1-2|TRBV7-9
TGTGCCAGCAGCTTGGGACAGGGTCTGGATGGCTACACCTTC
CASSLGQGLDGYTF
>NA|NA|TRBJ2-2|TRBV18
TGTGCCAGCTCACCGGTGGGGCGCACCGGGGAGCTGTTTTTT
CASSPVGRTGELFF
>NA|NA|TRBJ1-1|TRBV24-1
TGTGCCACCAGTGATTTCACGGAGTTTAGGGGAGCTTTCTTT
CATSDFTEFRGAFF
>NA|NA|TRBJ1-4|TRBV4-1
TGCGCCAGCAGCCAAGATTGGGGCGGTGGAAAACTGTTTTTT
CASSQDWGGGKLFF
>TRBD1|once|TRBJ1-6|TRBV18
TGTGCCAGCTCACGGGACAGGGCCAATTCACCCCTCCACTTT
CASSRDRANSPLHF
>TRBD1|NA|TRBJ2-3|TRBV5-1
TGCGCCAGCAGCTCATCCGGGACAGGGGGGCCGAATACGCAGTATTTT
CASSSSGTGGPNTQYF
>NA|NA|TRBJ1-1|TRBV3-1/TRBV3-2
TGTGCCAGCAGCCAAGGGCCCCCGAACACTGAAGCTTTCTTT
CASSQGPPNTEAFF
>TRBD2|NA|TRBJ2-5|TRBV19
TGTGCCAGTAGATTCAGCGGGAGCGAGACCCAGTACTTC
CASRFSGSETQYF
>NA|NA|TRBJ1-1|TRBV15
TGTGCCACCAGCAGGGAGACGGGGAACACTGAAGCTTTCTTT
CATSRETGNTEAFF